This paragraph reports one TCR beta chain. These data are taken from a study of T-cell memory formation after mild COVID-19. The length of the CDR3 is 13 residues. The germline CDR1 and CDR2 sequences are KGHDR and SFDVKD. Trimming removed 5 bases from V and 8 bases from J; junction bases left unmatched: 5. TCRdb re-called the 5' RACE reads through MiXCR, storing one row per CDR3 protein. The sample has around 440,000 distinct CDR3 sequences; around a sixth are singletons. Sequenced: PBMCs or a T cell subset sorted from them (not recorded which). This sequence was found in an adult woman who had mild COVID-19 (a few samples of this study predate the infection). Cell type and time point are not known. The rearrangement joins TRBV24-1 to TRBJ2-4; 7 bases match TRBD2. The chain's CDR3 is CATSGEGLDIQYF. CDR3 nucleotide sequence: TGTGCCACCAGTGGGGAGGGTTTGGACATTCAGTACTTC.